These 5 T cell receptor beta chains came from one sample sequenced in a study of CD8 T cells in ankylosing spondylitis. One entry per CDR3 protein results from TCRdb running MiXCR on the 5' RACE reads. The sample includes approximately 60,000 distinct CDR3 sequences, around 6.4% of them seen just once. The source material was synovial fluid, either unsorted or a sorted T cell fraction (not recorded which). These TCRs come from a male donor with ankylosing spondylitis.

For this clonotype: Since a much larger clone is just one base distant, this may be a read error. The chain is built from TRBV4-3 and TRBJ1-5, with D possibly matching TRBD1 (5 bases). This CDR3 spans 15 amino acids. Germline CDR1 is LGHNA and CDR2 is YSLEER. The CDR3 loop reads CGSSQAGGGNQPQHF. CDR3 in DNA: TGCGGCAGCAGCCAAGCCGGGGGGGGCAATCAGCCCCAGCATTTT.

This clonotype was counted many times. The CDR3 DNA reads as TGTGCCAGCAGACCCACAGGGGGCTGGTCTGGAAACACCATATATTTT. Translated: CASRPTGGWSGNTIYF. The chain employs TRBV12-3 or TRBV12-4 and TRBJ1-3, with 9 bases matching TRBD1. The V gene end was trimmed by 6 bases and the J gene end by 1 base; junction bases not matched to a gene: 7. The CDR3 has 16 residues.

Many counts were recorded for this clonotype. J is TRBJ2-1 and V is TRBV6-2 or TRBV6-3, with D maybe TRBD2 (6 bases). V was cut by 6 bases and J by 5 bases, with 17 bases left in between. Germline CDR1 and CDR2: MNHEY and SVGEGT. The CDR3 covers 15 residues. This CDR3 is CASRELAGFHNEQFF. For the CDR3, the DNA is TGTGCCAGCAGGGAACTTGCGGGATTCCACAATGAGCAGTTCTTC.

This clonotype has more than one count but fewer than ten. The J gene is TRBJ2-5, the V gene TRBV6-5, with unresolved D. The CDR3 spans 12 residues. Between the trimmed V and J ends, which lost 0 bases and 13 bases, there was a span of 12 bases. The germline gives CDR1 MNHEY, CDR2 SVGAGI. CDR3 sequence: CASSYSPAKLYF. CDR3 nucleotides: TGTGCCAGCAGTTACTCGCCAGCCAAGTTGTACTTC.

This clonotype was recorded a few times. DNA for the CDR3: TGCGCCAGCAGCCCAGGGGACACTGAAGCTTTCTTT. Protein: CASSPGDTEAFF. This chain connects TRBV5-1 to TRBJ1-1; D is perhaps TRBD1 (6 bases). Germline loops: CDR1 SGHRS, CDR2 YFSETQ. Trimming left V 4 bases short and J 3 bases short, with 7 bases between. This CDR3 comprises 12 residues. The full variable domain, rest sourced from reference TRBV5-1 and TRBJ1-1, is KAGVTQTPRYLIKTRGQQVTLSCSPISGHRSVSWYQQTPGQGLQFLFEYFSETQRNKGNFPGRFSGRQFSNSRSEMNVSTLELGDSALYLCASSPGDTEAFFGQGTRLTVV.